The 23 T cell receptor beta chains in this list originate from one sample, sequenced in a study of siplizumab effects on memory and regulatory T cells. As described, mixed lymphocyte reaction cells underwent coculture at 37°C for a duration of 5 to 6 days. These receptors are not linked to any known antigen. This table comes from immunoSEQ multiplex PCR, and its TCRdb copy is limited to in-frame clones, with some not included. This sample has 15,000 to 20,000 clones, with approximately 50% found just once. The sequencing input was CFSE-low (dividing) CD4+ T cells sorted from an allogeneic mixed lymphocyte reaction. The receptor set was obtained from a human donor in good health; the cells came from an allogeneic mixed lymphocyte reaction.

The table lists this clone with a few counts. The chain links TRBV7-3 to TRBJ2-3, with 8 bases matching TRBD2. The CDR3 has 14 amino acids. CDR1 is SGHTA, CDR2 FQGTGA, per germline. Trimming took 6 bases from V and 2 from J; bases not matched to a gene: 4. The CDR3 here is CASRFSGATDTQYF. CDR3 DNA: TGTGCCAGCAGATTTAGCGGGGCCACAGATACGCAGTATTTT.

V and J are TRBV7-2 and TRBJ1-6, with D uncertain. With 3 bases removed from V and 9 bases from J, the gap between germline ends came to 3 bases. Germline V CDR1 and CDR2: SGHTA, FQGNSA. The CDR3 covers 11 residues. The CDR3 region has the DNA TGTGCCAGCAGCTTGGGTTCACCCCTCCACTTT. Amino acids: CASSLGSPLHF.

This chain joins TRBV5-4 and TRBJ2-3; no definite D call. Trimming left V 3 bases short and J 4 bases short, with 6 bases between. The CDR3 has 12 residues. Germline CDR1 is SGHNT and CDR2 is YYREEE (reference sequence). CDR3 in DNA: TGTGCCAGCAGCTCTGAGGCAGATACGCAGTATTTT. Encoded protein: CASSSEADTQYF.

This clone showed up many times. The V call is TRBV6-1, the J call TRBJ1-2, with D possibly being TRBD1 (5 bases). In germline, CDR1 is MNHNS, CDR2 SASEGT. The CDR3 is 14 amino acids. Trimming removed 2 bases from V and 4 bases from J, with 11 bases in between. Written as DNA, the CDR3 is TGTGCCAGCAGTGAATCAGCAGGGACCTATGGCTACACCTTC. Protein sequence: CASSESAGTYGYTF.

This chain links TRBV6-5 with TRBJ2-5; 10 bases agree with TRBD1. J was trimmed by 6 bases and V by 5 bases; bases with no gene match: 0. The CDR3 spans 12 residues. Germline V gives CDR1 MNHEY, CDR2 SVGAGI. This CDR3 is CASSDRGQTQYF. For the CDR3, the DNA is TGTGCCAGCAGTGACAGGGGGCAGACCCAGTACTTC.

The CDR3 DNA is TGTGCCAGCAGAGCCCCCCTCACACGGGGCTACACCTTC. Translating gives CASRAPLTRGYTF. The chain combines TRBV2 with TRBJ1-2; D ambiguous. The CDR3 is made up of 13 amino acids. CDR1 is SNHLY, CDR2 FYNNEI, per germline. Trimming removed 6 bases at V and 8 bases at J, with 16 bases between.

Ten or more counts support this clone. The rearrangement uses TRBV9 and TRBJ1-2; 8 positions agree with TRBD1. This CDR3 has 14 residues. J lost 8 bases, V lost 0 bases, and 6 bases had no gene match. Per germline, CDR1 SGDLS and CDR2 YYNGEE. The CDR3 coding sequence is TGTGCCAGCAGCGTAGAAGTCGGACAGGGAGGCTACACCTTC. It translates to CASSVEVGQGGYTF.

This clone was observed a few times. V is TRBV7-3 and J is TRBJ1-2; 7 bases line up with TRBD1. With 5 bases clipped from V and 1 base from J, the junction kept 7 bases outside the gene matches. This CDR3 is built from 15 residues. Looked up from germline, CDR1 is SGHTA and CDR2 is FQGTGA. This CDR3 reads CASSTSGTDNYGYTF. The CDR3 DNA is TGTGCCAGCAGCACCTCCGGGACAGATAACTATGGCTACACCTTC.

The genes are TRBV7-6 and TRBJ2-3, with 9 nucleotides matching TRBD2. Looked up from germline, CDR1 is SGHVS and CDR2 is FNYEAQ. After removal of 1 base from V and 2 bases from J, the junction contained 4 bases not matched to a gene. The CDR3 sequence is 16 residues long. CDR3 protein: CASSLVAGGNTDTQYF. CDR3 coding DNA: TGTGCCAGCAGCTTAGTCGCGGGGGGGAACACAGATACGCAGTATTTT.

The rearrangement links TRBV30 to TRBJ2-7, with D possibly being TRBD2 (5 bases). V was clipped by 4 bases and J by 2 bases, with 6 bases between them. CDR3 length equals 11 residues. In germline, CDR1 is GTSNPN, CDR2 SVGIG (reference sequence). As DNA, the CDR3 is TGTGCCTGGACGAGGGCCTACGAGCAGTACTTC. Protein sequence: CAWTRAYEQYF.

This chain joins TRBV28 and TRBJ1-1; the D is unclear. Deletions cut 7 bases from V and 4 bases from J, with 19 bases between. Per germline, CDR1 MDHEN and CDR2 SYDVKM. This CDR3 has 15 amino acids. CDR3 in amino acids: CASTLGGRVPTEAFF. The CDR3 nucleotides read TGTGCCAGCACCCTGGGAGGGCGCGTCCCCACTGAAGCTTTCTTT.

This clone was seen once. The chain has TRBV28 and TRBJ2-1; no clear D gene. The CDR3 sequence is 15 residues long. Trimming removed 2 bases from V and 5 bases from J, with 13 bases in between. CDR1 is MDHEN and CDR2 is SYDVKM in the germline V gene. The CDR3 loop is CASSLSTLTHNEQFF. In DNA form, the CDR3 reads TGTGCCAGCAGTTTAAGTACTCTTACTCACAATGAGCAGTTCTTC. Full variable domain (rest looked up from reference TRBV28 and TRBJ2-1): DVKVTQSSRYLVKRTGEKVFLECVQDMDHENMFWYRQDPGLGLRLIYFSYDVKMKEKGDIPEGYSVSREKKERFSLILESASTNQTSMYLCASSLSTLTHNEQFFGPGTRLTVL.

The chain is built from TRBV6-4 and TRBJ2-3; D possibly corresponds to TRBD2 (5 bases). The CDR3 spans 16 residues. Per the germline V gene, CDR1 is MRHNA and CDR2 is SNTAGT. V lost 6 bases to trimming and J lost 1 base, with 17 bases between them. CDR3 nucleotides: TGTGCCAGCAGGCGGGTAGGTTCCGGCGGCACAGATACGCAGTATTTT. Protein product: CASRRVGSGGTDTQYF.

The chain uses TRBV28 and TRBJ1-5, with 7 bases fitting TRBD1. Germline V CDR1 and CDR2: MDHEN, SYDVKM. The CDR3 runs to 12 residues. V shed 6 bases and J 4 bases; nucleotides not matched to a gene: 0. CDR3 sequence: CASRGQNQPQHF. The CDR3 bases are TGTGCCAGCAGGGGACAGAATCAGCCCCAGCATTTT.

The V call is TRBV6-5, the J call TRBJ2-7; D not resolved. Germline V gene lookup returns CDR1 MNHEY and CDR2 SVGAGI. There are 14 residues in the CDR3. The V and J ends lost 0 bases and 0 bases respectively, with 6 bases between them. CDR3 in amino acids: CASSYSTASYEQYF. Here the CDR3 DNA reads TGTGCCAGCAGTTACTCGACCGCCTCCTACGAGCAGTACTTC.

This clone occurred once. V gene TRBV5-1 combines with J gene TRBJ1-1; 7 bases are a match to TRBD1. V gave up 4 bases and J gave up 10 bases; unmatched junction bases: 7. This CDR3 contains 12 residues. Germline V gene data show CDR1 as SGHRS and CDR2 as YFSETQ. The DNA of the CDR3 is TGCGCCAGCAGCCCAGGGACAGCCGGAGCTTTCTTT. Its translation is CASSPGTAGAFF.

This chain joins TRBV18 and TRBJ2-3, with 9 bases aligning to TRBD2. CDR3 size: 16 residues. Per the germline V gene, CDR1 is KGHSH and CDR2 is LQKENI. V shed 2 bases and J 4 bases; nucleotides not matched to a gene: 7. This chain's CDR3 is CASSPSLAGGSDTQYF. In nucleotides, the CDR3 is TGTGCCAGCTCACCATCCTTGGCGGGGGGGTCAGATACGCAGTATTTT.

This chain joins TRBV25-1 and TRBJ2-5, with D perhaps matching TRBD1 or TRBD2 (6 bases each). Trimming took 1 base from V and 5 from J, leaving 11 bases between them. The CDR3 spans 14 residues. The germline CDR1 and CDR2 sequences are MGHDK and SYGVNS. The chain's CDR3 is CASSEFGGGETQYF. CDR3 sequence (DNA): TGTGCCAGCAGTGAATTCGGGGGCGGTGAGACCCAGTACTTC.

Comments on this clone: This specimen includes other DNA sequences encoding the same CDR3. This chain links TRBV9 with TRBJ2-3, with 9 bases identical to TRBD2. J was trimmed by 2 bases and V by 3 bases; bases with no gene match: 7. CDR3 length equals 16 residues. Germline V lookup: CDR1 SGDLS, CDR2 YYNGEE. The CDR3 loop reads CASSADLAGVTDTQYF. The CDR3 DNA reads as TGTGCCAGCAGCGCCGATTTAGCGGGGGTCACAGATACGCAGTATTTT.

The chain is built from TRBV18 and TRBJ1-5; 11 nucleotides align to TRBD1. The germline gives CDR1 KGHSH, CDR2 LQKENI. This CDR3 is built from 14 residues. Germline trimming cut 2 bases from V and 6 bases from J; bases unmatched to any gene: 0. CDR3: CASSPGTGGQPQHF. CDR3 nucleotide sequence: TGTGCCAGCTCACCAGGGACAGGGGGTCAGCCCCAGCATTTT.

The rearrangement links TRBV18 to TRBJ2-5; D possibly corresponds to TRBD2 (6 bases). Germline V gene data show CDR1 as KGHSH and CDR2 as LQKENI. V was trimmed by 3 bases and J by 5 bases, leaving 10 bases between them. The CDR3 runs 13 residues. The CDR3 reads CASSPQRGETQYF. The DNA for the CDR3 is TGTGCCAGCTCACCTCAACGGGGGGAGACCCAGTACTTC. The full variable domain, in which reference TRBV18 and TRBJ2-5 provide the parts outside the CDR3, is NAGVMQNPRHLVRRRGQEARLRCSPMKGHSHVYWYRQLPEEGLKFMVYLQKENIIDESGMPKERFSAEFPKEGPSILRIQQVVRGDSAAYFCASSPQRGETQYFGPGTRLLVL.

This clone was counted only a few times. The chain carries TRBV7-2 and TRBJ2-1; either TRBD1 or TRBD2 may supply D (5 bases each). V was shortened by 4 bases and J by 3 bases, with 16 bases between the two germline ends. Germline V gene lookup returns CDR1 SGHTA and CDR2 FQGNSA. This CDR3 comprises 16 residues. The CDR3 DNA is TGTGCCAGCAGCTCAAGGGCCGGGACCGGCTACAATGAGCAGTTCTTC. Translating gives CASSSRAGTGYNEQFF.

This chain uses TRBV7-2 with TRBJ1-1, with 8 bases lining up with TRBD1. CDR3 length: 15 residues. Germline-derived CDR1 and CDR2 are SGHTA and FQGNSA. After removal of 5 bases from V and 0 bases from J, the junction contained 5 bases not matched to a gene. The CDR3 is CASSGDRGVNTEAFF. CDR3 nucleotide sequence: TGTGCCAGCAGCGGAGACAGGGGAGTGAACACTGAAGCTTTCTTT.